What follows describes a single T cell receptor (beta chain). Treatment specified: roughly 18 received Ad26.COV2.S at low or high dose, single or two shots; roughly five received placebo; per-sample allocation not given. The study sampled participants on day 63 after the first vaccine or placebo injection. The data were taken from a study of Ad26.COV2.S vaccination and SARS-CoV-2 variants. Measured with immunoSEQ multiplex PCR; TCRdb has only the in-frame clones, and not every one. The sample includes some 640,000 clones, more than 80% of them seen just once. V was cut by 4 bases and J by 0 bases, with 7 bases left in between. This CDR3 spans 12 amino acids. Germline CDR1 reads SQVTM; CDR2 reads ANQGSEA.

This TCR came from a person between 18 and 59 years old who received the Ad26.COV2.S COVID-19 vaccine or a placebo. V usage is TRBV29-1 and J usage is TRBJ2-7; D is unresolved. The sequencing used peripheral blood, collected in a trial of Ad26.COV2.S vaccine versus placebo. The CDR3 DNA reads as TGCAGCGTTGGTCAGAGCTCCTACGAGCAGTACTTC. This translates into CSVGQSSYEQYF.